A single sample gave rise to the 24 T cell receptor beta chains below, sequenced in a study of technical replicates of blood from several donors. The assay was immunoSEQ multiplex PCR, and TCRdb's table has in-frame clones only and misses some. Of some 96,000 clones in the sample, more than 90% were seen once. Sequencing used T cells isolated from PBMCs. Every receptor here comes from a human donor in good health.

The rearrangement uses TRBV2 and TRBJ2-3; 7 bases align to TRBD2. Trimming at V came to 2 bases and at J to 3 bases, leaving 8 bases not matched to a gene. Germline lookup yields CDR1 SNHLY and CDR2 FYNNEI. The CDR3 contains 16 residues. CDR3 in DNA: TGTGCCAGCAGTGAACGAGCGGGGAGAAGGACAGATACGCAGTATTTT. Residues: CASSERAGRRTDTQYF.

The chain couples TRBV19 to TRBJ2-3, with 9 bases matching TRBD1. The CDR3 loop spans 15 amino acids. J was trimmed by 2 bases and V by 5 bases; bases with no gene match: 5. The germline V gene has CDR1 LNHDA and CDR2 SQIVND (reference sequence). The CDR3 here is CASSFRDRDTDTQYF. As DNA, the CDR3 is TGTGCCAGTAGTTTCCGGGACAGGGACACAGATACGCAGTATTTT. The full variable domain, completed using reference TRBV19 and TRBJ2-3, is DGGITQSPKYLFRKEGQNVTLSCEQNLNHDAMYWYRQDPGQGLRLIYYSQIVNDFQKGDIAEGYSVSREKKESFPLTVTSAQKNPTAFYLCASSFRDRDTDTQYFGPGTRLTVL.

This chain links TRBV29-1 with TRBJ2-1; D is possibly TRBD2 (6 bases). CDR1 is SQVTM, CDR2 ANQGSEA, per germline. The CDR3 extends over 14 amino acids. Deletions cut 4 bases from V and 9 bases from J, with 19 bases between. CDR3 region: CSVGSGDFRSEQFF. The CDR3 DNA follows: TGCAGCGTTGGTTCGGGAGATTTCAGGAGTGAGCAGTTCTTC.

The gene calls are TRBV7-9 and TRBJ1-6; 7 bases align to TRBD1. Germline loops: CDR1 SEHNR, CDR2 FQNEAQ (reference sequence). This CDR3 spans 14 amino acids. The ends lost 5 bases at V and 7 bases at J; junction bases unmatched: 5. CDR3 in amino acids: CASSTGTDNSPLHF. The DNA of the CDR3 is TGTGCCAGCAGCACGGGGACAGACAATTCACCCCTCCACTTT.

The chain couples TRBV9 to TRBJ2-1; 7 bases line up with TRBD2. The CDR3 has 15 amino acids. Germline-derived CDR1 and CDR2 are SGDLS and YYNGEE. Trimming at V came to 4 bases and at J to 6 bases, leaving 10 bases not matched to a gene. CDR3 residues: CASSYDGGRSNEQFF. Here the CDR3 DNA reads TGTGCCAGCAGCTACGACGGGGGGAGAAGCAATGAGCAGTTCTTC.

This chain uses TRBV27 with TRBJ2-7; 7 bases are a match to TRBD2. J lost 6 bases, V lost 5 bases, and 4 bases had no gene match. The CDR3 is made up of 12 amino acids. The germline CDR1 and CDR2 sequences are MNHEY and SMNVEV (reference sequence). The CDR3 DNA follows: TGTGCCAGCAGTCGTTCGGGAGGCGAGCAGTACTTC. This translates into CASSRSGGEQYF.

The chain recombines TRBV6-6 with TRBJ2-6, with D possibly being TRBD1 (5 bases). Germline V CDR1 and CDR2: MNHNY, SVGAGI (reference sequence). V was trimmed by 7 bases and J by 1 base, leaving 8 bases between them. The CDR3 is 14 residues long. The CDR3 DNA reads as TGTGCCAGCAAAGCAGGGTCTGGGGCCAACGTCCTGACTTTC. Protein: CASKAGSGANVLTF.

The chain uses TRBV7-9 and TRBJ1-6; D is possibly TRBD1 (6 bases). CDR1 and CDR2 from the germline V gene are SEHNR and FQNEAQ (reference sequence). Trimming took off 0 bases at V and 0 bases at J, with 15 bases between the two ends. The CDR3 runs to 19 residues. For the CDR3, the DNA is TGTGCCAGCAGCTTAGCGGACAGAGAAGTAAGCTCCTATAATTCACCCCTCCACTTT. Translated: CASSLADREVSSYNSPLHF. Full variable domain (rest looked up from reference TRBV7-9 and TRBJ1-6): DTGVSQNPRHKITKRGQNVTFRCDPISEHNRLYWYRQTLGQGPEFLTYFQNEAQLEKSRLLSDRFSAERPKGSFSTLEIQRTEQGDSAMYLCASSLADREVSSYNSPLHFGNGTRLTVT.

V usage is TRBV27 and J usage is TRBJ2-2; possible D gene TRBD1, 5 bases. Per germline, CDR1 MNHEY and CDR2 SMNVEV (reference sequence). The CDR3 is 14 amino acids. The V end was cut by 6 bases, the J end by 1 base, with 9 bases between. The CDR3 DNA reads TGTGCCAGCAGCGTCACAGGGAACACCGGGGAGCTGTTTTTT. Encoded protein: CASSVTGNTGELFF.

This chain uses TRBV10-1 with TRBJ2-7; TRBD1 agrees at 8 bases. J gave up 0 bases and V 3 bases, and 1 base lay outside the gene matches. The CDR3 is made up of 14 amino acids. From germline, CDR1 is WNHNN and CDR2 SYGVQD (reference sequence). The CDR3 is CASSDRGHSYEQYF. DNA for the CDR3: TGCGCCAGCAGTGACAGGGGGCACTCCTACGAGCAGTACTTC.

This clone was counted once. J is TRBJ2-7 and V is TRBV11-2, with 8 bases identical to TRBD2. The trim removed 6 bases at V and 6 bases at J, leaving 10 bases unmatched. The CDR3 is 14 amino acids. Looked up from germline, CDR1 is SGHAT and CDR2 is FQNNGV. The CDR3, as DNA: TGTGCCAGCAGGTTAAGCGGGGGTAGTAGCGAGCAGTACTTC. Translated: CASRLSGGSSEQYF.

CDR3 sequence reads: CASMTGGRETQYF. In DNA form, the CDR3 reads TGTGCCAGCATGACGGGGGGGCGAGAGACCCAGTACTTC. The chain recombines TRBV5-4 with TRBJ2-5; TRBD2 matches at 8 bases. V lost 6 bases to trimming and J lost 4 bases; unmatched junction nucleotides: 5. This CDR3 has 13 amino acids. CDR1 and CDR2 from the germline V gene are SGHNT and YYREEE (reference sequence).

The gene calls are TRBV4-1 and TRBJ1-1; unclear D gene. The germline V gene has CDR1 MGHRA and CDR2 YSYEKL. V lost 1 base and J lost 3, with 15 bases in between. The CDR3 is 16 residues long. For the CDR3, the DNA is TGCGCCAGCAGCCAAGCCCAACACCGGGAGGACACTGAAGCTTTCTTT. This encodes CASSQAQHREDTEAFF.

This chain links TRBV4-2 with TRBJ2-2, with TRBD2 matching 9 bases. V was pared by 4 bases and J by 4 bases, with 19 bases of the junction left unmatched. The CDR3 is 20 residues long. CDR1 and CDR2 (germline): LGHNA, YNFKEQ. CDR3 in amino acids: CASSPLIATPGLAATGELFF. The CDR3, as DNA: TGTGCCAGCAGCCCCCTAATAGCGACGCCGGGACTAGCTGCCACCGGGGAGCTGTTTTTT.

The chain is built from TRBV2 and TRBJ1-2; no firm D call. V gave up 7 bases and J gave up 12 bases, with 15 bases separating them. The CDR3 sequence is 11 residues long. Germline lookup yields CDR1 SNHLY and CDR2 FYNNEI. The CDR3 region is CASTGADRHTF. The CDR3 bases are TGTGCCAGCACCGGCGCGGATAGGCACACCTTC.

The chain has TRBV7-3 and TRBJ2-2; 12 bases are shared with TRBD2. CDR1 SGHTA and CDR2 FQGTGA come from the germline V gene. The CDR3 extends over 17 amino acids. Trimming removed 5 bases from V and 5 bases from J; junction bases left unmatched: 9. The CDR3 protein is CASSASLAGGRTGELFF. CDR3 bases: TGTGCCAGCAGCGCCTCGCTAGCGGGGGGGCGAACCGGGGAGCTGTTTTTT.

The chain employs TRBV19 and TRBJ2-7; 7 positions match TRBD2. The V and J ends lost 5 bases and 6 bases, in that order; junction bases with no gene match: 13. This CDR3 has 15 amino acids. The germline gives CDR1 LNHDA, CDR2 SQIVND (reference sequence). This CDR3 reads CASSPHDAGVGEQYF. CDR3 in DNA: TGTGCCAGTAGTCCCCATGATGCGGGAGTGGGCGAGCAGTACTTC.

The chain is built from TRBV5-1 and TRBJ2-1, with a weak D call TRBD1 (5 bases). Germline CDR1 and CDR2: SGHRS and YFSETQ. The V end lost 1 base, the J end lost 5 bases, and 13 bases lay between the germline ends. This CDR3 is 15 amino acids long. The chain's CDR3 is CASSLTQGYHNEQFF. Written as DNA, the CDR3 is TGCGCCAGCAGCTTGACCCAGGGTTATCACAATGAGCAGTTCTTC.

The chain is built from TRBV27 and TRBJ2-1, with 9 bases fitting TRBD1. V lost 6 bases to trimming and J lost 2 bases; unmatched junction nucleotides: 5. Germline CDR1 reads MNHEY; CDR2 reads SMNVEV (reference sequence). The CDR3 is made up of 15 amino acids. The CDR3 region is CASRQGAGTYNEQFF. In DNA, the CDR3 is TGTGCCAGCAGACAGGGGGCCGGTACCTACAATGAGCAGTTCTTC.

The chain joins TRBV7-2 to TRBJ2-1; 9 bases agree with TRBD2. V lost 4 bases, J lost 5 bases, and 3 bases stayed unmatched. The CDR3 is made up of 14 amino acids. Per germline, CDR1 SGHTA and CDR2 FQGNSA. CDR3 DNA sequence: TGTGCCAGCAGCTCTAGCGGGGTTAACAATGAGCAGTTCTTC. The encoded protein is CASSSSGVNNEQFF.

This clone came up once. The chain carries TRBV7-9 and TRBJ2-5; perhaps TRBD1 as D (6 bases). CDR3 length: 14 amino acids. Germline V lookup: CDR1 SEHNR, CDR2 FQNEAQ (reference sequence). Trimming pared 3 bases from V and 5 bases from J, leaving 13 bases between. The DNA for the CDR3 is TGTGCCAGCAGCTTCTGGGGGCGCGGGGAGACCCAGTACTTC. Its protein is CASSFWGRGETQYF. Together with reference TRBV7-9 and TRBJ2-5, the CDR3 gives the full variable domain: DTGVSQNPRHKITKRGQNVTFRCDPISEHNRLYWYRQTLGQGPEFLTYFQNEAQLEKSRLLSDRFSAERPKGSFSTLEIQRTEQGDSAMYLCASSFWGRGETQYFGPGTRLLVL.

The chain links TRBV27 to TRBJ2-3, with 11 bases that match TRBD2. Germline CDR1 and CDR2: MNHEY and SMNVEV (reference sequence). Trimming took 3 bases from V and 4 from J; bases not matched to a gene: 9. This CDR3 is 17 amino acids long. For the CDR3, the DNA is TGTGCCAGCAGTTTCCGACTAGCGGGAAAGGAGGCAGATACGCAGTATTTT. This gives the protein CASSFRLAGKEADTQYF.

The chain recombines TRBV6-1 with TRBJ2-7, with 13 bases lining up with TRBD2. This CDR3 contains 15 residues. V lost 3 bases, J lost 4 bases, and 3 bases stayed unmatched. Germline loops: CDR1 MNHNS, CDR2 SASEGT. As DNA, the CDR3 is TGTGCCAGCAGTGACGGACTAGCGGGAGAGTACGAGCAGTACTTC. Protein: CASSDGLAGEYEQYF.

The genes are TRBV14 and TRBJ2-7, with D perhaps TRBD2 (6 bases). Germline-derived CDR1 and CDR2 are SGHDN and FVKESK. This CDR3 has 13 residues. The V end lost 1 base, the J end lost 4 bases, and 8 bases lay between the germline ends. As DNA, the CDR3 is TGTGCCAGCAGCCAAGCGGGGACTTACGAGCAGTACTTC. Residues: CASSQAGTYEQYF.